One T cell receptor beta chain is described in this entry. Its matching antigen is unknown. This sample is drawn from a study of neurological immune-mediated disorders. The study's findings and limits: The absence of shared CDR3 amino acid sequences among expanded clones across subjects suggests private repertoires in all groups.

From germline, CDR1 is LGHDT and CDR2 YNNKEL (reference sequence). The J segment lost 3 bases and the V segment lost 0 bases, leaving 4 bases of the junction unmatched. This CDR3 region has 16 residues. The cDNA came from 5'RACE, which used 10-nucleotide random UMIs. Sequencing runs each yielded over 180 million TCR-beta sequences from 15-18 subjects. TCRdb called the 5' RACE reads again in MiXCR, with one record for every CDR3 protein. The sample lists roughly 70,000 distinct CDR3 sequences, almost 4% occurring once. This receptor was obtained from a man aged 25-40 years with multiple sclerosis. The sample taken for sequencing was PBMCs. The gene calls are TRBV3-1 and TRBJ1-5; 8 positions agree with TRBD1. The CDR3 bases are TGTGCCAGCAGCCAAGAGAGCAGGGGGCTCAATCAGCCCCAGCATTTT. Its translation is CASSQESRGLNQPQHF.